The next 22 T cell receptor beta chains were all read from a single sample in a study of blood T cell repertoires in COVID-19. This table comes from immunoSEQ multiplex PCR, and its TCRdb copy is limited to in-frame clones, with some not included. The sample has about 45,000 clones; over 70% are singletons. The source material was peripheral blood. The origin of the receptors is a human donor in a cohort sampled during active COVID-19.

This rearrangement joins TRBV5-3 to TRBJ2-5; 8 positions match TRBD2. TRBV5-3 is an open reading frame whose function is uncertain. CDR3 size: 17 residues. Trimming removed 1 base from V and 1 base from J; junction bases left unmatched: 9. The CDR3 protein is CARSLRPWTSPQETQYF. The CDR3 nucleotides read TGTGCCAGAAGCTTGCGCCCTTGGACTAGCCCCCAAGAGACCCAGTACTTC.

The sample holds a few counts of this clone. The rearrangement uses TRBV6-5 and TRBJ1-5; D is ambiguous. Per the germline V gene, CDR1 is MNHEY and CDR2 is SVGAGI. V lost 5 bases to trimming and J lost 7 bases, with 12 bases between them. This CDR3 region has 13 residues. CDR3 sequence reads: CASSPNGLQPQHF. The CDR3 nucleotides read TGTGCCAGCAGTCCCAACGGGTTGCAGCCCCAGCATTTT.

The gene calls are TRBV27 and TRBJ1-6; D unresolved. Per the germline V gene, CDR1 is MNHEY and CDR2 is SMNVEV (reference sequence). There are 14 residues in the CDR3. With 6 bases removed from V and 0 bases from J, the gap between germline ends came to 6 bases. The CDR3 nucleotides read TGTGCCAGCAGCCCCGGCTCCTATAATTCACCCCTCCACTTT. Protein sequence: CASSPGSYNSPLHF.

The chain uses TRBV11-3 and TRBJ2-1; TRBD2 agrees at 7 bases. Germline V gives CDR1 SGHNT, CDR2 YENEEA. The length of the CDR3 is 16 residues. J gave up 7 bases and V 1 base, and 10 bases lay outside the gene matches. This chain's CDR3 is CASSLGGTNRVNEQFF. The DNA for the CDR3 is TGTGCCAGCAGCTTAGGAGGGACTAATCGGGTAAATGAGCAGTTCTTC.

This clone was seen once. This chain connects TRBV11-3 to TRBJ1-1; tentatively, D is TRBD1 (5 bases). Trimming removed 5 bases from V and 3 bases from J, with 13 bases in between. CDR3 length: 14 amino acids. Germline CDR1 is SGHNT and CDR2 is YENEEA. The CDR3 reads CASSRRGRDTEAFF. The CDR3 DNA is TGTGCCAGCAGCCGGAGGGGACGGGACACTGAAGCTTTCTTT.

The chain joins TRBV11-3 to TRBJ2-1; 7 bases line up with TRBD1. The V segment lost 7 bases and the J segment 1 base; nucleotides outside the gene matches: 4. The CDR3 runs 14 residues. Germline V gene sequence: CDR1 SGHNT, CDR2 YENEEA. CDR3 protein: CASTQTGSYNEQFF. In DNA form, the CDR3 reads TGTGCCAGCACCCAGACAGGGTCCTACAATGAGCAGTTCTTC.

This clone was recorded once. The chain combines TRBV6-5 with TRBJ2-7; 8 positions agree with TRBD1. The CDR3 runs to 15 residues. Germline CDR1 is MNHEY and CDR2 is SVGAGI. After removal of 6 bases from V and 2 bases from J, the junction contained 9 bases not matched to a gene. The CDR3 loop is CASRFGTGDAYEQYF. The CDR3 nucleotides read TGTGCCAGCAGATTCGGGACAGGCGATGCCTACGAGCAGTACTTC.

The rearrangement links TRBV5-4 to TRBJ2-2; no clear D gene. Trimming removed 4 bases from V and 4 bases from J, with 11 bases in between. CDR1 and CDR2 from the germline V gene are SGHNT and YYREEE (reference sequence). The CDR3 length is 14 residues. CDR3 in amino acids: CASSRKHFTGELFF. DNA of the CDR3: TGTGCCAGCAGCCGTAAGCACTTCACCGGGGAGCTGTTTTTT.

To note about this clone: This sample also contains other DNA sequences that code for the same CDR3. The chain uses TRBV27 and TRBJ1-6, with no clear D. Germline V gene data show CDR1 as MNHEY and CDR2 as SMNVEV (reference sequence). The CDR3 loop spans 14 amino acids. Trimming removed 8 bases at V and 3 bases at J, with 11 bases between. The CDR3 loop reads CASSEGYYNSPLHF. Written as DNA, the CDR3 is TGTGCCAGCTCTGAGGGTTACTATAATTCACCCCTCCACTTT.

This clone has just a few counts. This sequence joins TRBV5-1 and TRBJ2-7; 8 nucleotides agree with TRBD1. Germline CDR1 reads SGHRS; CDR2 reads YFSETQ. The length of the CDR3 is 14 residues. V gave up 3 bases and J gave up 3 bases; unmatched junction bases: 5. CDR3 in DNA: TGCGCCAGCAGCTCACAGGGGGTTGGCTACGAGCAGTACTTC. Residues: CASSSQGVGYEQYF.

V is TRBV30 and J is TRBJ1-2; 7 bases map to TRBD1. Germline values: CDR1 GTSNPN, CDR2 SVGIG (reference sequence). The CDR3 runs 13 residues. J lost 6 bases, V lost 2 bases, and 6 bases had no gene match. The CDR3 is CAWSRRQGHGYTF. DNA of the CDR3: TGTGCCTGGAGTCGGAGACAGGGACATGGCTACACCTTC.

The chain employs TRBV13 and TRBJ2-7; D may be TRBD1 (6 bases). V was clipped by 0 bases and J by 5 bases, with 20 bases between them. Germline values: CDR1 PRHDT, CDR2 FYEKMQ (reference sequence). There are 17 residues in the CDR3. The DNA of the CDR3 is TGTGCCAGCAGCTTAGGCCGCGGACTCTACAGGGTGAACGAGCAGTACTTC. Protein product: CASSLGRGLYRVNEQYF. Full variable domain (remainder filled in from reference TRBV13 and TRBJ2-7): AAGVIQSPRHLIKEKRETATLKCYPIPRHDTVYWYQQGPGQDPQFLISFYEKMQSDKGSIPDRFSAQQFSDYHSELNMSSLELGDSALYFCASSLGRGLYRVNEQYFGPGTRLTVT.

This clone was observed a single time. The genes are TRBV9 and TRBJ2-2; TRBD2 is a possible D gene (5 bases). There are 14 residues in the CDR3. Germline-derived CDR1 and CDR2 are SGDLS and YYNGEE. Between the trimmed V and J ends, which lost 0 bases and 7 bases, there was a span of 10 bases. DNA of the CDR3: TGTGCCAGCAGCGTAGCCGGGGTTGACGGGGAGCTGTTTTTT. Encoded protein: CASSVAGVDGELFF.

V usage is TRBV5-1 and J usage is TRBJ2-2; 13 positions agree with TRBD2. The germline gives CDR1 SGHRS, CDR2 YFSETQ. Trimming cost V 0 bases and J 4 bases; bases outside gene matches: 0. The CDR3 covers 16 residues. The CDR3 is CASSLGLAGGTGELFF. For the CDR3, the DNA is TGCGCCAGCAGCTTGGGACTAGCGGGAGGCACCGGGGAGCTGTTTTTT.

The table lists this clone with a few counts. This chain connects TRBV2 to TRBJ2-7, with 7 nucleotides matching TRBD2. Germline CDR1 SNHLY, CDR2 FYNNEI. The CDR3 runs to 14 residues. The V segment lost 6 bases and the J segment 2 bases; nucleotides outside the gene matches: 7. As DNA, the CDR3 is TGTGCCAGCAGGGGTAGCGGGTCGCCCTACGAGCAGTACTTC. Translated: CASRGSGSPYEQYF.

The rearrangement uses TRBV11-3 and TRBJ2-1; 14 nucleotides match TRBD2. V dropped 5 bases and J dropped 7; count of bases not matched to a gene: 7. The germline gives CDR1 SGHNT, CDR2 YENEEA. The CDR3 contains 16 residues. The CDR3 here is CASSPEGTSGSNEQFF. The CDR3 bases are TGTGCCAGCAGCCCAGAGGGGACTAGCGGGAGTAATGAGCAGTTCTTC. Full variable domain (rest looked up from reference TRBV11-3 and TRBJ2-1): EAGVVQSPRYKIIEKKQPVAFWCNPISGHNTLYWYLQNLGQGPELLIRYENEEAVDDSQLPKDRFSAERLKGVDSTLKIQPAELGDSAVYLCASSPEGTSGSNEQFFGPGTRLTVL.

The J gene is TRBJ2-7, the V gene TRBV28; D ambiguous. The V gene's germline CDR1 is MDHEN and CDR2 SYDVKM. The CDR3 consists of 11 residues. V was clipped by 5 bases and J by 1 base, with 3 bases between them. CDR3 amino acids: CASSTSYEQYF. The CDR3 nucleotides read TGTGCCAGCAGTACATCCTACGAGCAGTACTTC. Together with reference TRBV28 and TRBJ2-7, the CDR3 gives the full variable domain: DVKVTQSSRYLVKRTGEKVFLECVQDMDHENMFWYRQDPGLGLRLIYFSYDVKMKEKGDIPEGYSVSREKKERFSLILESASTNQTSMYLCASSTSYEQYFGPGTRLTVT.

CDR3 sequence reads: CASSLTGTSGETQYF. DNA of the CDR3: TGCGCCAGCAGCTTAACTGGGACTAGCGGAGAGACCCAGTACTTC. V usage is TRBV5-1 and J usage is TRBJ2-5; 11 bases fit TRBD2. The germline V gene has CDR1 SGHRS and CDR2 YFSETQ. The CDR3 is made up of 15 amino acids. V trimming: 2 bases; J trimming: 4 bases; junction bases outside the gene matches: 4.

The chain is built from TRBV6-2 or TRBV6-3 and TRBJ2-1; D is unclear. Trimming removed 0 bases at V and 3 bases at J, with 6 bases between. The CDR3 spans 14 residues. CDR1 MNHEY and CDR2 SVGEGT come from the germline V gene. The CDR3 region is CASSYSPGYNEQFF. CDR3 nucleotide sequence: TGTGCCAGCAGTTACTCGCCAGGCTACAATGAGCAGTTCTTC.

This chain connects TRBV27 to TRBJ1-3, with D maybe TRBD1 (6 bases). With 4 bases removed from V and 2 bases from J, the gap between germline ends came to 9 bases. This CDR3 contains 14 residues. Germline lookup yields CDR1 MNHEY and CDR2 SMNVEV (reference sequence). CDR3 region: CASSSSGAGNTIYF. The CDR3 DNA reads TGTGCCAGCAGTTCTTCAGGGGCTGGAAACACCATATATTTT.

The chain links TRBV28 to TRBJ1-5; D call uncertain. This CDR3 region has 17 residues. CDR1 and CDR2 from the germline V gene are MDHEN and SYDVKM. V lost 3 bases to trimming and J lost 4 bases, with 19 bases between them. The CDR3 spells CASSFGTVGVANQPQHF. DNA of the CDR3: TGTGCCAGCAGTTTCGGTACAGTGGGAGTCGCGAATCAGCCCCAGCATTTT.

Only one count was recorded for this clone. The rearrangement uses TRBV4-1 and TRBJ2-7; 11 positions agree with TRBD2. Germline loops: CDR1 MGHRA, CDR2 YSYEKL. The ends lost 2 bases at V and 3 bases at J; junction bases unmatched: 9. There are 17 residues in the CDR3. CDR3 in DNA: TGCGCCAGCAGCCAACTCTTATCGACTAGCGGGAACTACGAGCAGTACTTC. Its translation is CASSQLLSTSGNYEQYF.